This TCR beta chain is drawn from a study of OX40 agonist ivuxolimab in advanced cancers. Some background on the complete study: Ivuxolimab was an agonistic, fully human IgG2 monoclonal antibody directed against OX40 (CD134), a costimulatory receptor. Intravenous ivuxolimab was administered to patients every 2 weeks at six dose levels: 0.01, 0.1, 0.3, 1.5, 3 and 10 mg/kg. Among the approximately 54 dose-escalation patients, approximately 20 had hepatocellular carcinoma, about 15 melanoma, 9 renal cell carcinoma and 9 head and neck cancer. A male proportion of nearly 85% and a mean age of roughly 55 years, ranging from about 20 to 85, were recorded for the dose-escalation cohort. Patients were allowed to have had prior anti-PD-1, anti-PD-L1 or anti-CTLA-4 therapy, and 40% of the dose-escalation patients had been treated with checkpoint inhibitors. Three dose-escalation patients achieved partial responses, one with hepatocellular carcinoma and two with cutaneous melanoma. The point of sequencing TCRbeta in the periphery was to test whether ivuxolimab changed TCR sequence diversity and drove clonal T-cell expansion. The paper describes the monotherapy dose-escalation part (N = 52 patients) of the phase I trial of ivuxolimab. Findings and caveats that apply to the study as a whole: At doses from 0.1 to 3.0 mg/kg, clonal expansion was seen in both CD4+ and CD8+ blood T cells between baseline and week 6. Low levels of normalized T-cell clonal expansion were also seen in some nonresponding patients. After ivuxolimab, CD8+ T cells had more expanded clones than CD4+ T cells on average. The antigen specificity of the peripheral T cells that underwent clonal expansion was not determined. In partial responders in the 0.1-3.0 mg/kg groups, normalized peripheral clonal expansion was found to be among the lowest, especially among CD8+ T cells.

As concerns this clone: What this receptor recognizes is not known. Per-base qualities were not stored, and no clone one base away is much larger.

Via the germline V gene, CDR1 is SGHAT and CDR2 FQNNGV. From cysteine to phenylalanine, the CDR3 is 15 amino acids long. Just CDR3 DNA is preserved here, 45 bases in frame from base 1. V gives up 1 base and J gives up 5 bases, and the segment between their germline ends measures 11 bases. Genomic DNA was extracted from sorted cells for sequencing of the TCRbeta CDR3 region. The immunoSEQ Assay was used to sequence the TCRbeta CDR3 regions. TCRdb took this table from immuneACCESS and kept in-frame rearrangements with V and J called. Such tables lack part of the clones; where checked against another copy, unresolved V genes explain under half of the gap, and the rest is unexplained. This sample holds fewer than 85,000 clones; about four fifths were observed only once. Of the sample, 3.5% to 5% is held by the ten largest clones. Patients with autoimmune disease history or receiving systemic immunosuppression were excluded from the trial. Peripheral blood for TCR sequencing was drawn from every dose cohort at baseline, at cycle 4 day 1 and at cycle 7 day 1. The samples were taken from a phase I, first-in-human, multicenter, open-label dose-escalation trial of ivuxolimab. Adults with locally advanced or metastatic head and neck squamous cell, hepatocellular, melanoma or renal cell carcinoma were enrolled in the trial. CD4+ and CD8+ T cells were sorted separately from peripheral blood before TCR sequencing.

The V and J genes are TRBV11-2 and TRBJ1-4, with the D gene too uncertain to name. The sample in question was CD4+ or CD8+ T cells sorted from blood, obtained in a trial of the OX40 agonist ivuxolimab. The TCR originated in an adult with an advanced solid tumor such as melanoma, head and neck, liver or kidney cancer. The CDR3 corresponds to CASSLGYSQNEKLFF. The sequenced DNA: TGTGCCAGCAGCTTAGGTTACAGTCAAAATGAAAAACTGTTTTTT.